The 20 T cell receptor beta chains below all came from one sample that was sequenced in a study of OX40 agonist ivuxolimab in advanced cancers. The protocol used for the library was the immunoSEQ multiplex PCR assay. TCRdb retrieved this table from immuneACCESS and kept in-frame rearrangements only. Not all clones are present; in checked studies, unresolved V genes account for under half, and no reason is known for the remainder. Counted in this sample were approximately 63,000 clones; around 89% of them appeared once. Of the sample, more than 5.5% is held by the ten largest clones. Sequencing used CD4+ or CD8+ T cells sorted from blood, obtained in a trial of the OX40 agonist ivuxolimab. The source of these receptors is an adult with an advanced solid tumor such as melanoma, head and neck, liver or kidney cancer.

The CDR3 reads CASSYVYEQYF. The CDR3 DNA reads as TGTGCCAGCAGTTACGTCTACGAGCAGTACTTC. V is TRBV6-5 and J is TRBJ2-7; no reliable D call. V was trimmed by 2 bases and J by 3 bases, leaving 2 bases between them. CDR1 and CDR2 from the germline V gene are MNHEY and SVGAGI. The CDR3 is made up of 11 amino acids.

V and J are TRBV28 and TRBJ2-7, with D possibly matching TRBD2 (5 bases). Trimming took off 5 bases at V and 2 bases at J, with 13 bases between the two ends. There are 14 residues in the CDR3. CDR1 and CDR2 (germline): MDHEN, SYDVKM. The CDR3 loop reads CASSLRDAPYEQYF. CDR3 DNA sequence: TGTGCCAGCAGTCTACGGGATGCCCCCTACGAGCAGTACTTC.

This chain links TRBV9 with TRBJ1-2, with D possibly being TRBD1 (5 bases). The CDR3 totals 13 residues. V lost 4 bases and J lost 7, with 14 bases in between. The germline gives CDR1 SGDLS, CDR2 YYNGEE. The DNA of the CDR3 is TGTGCCAGCAGCCCCCCCTCTGGGGCTGGCTACACCTTC. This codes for CASSPPSGAGYTF.

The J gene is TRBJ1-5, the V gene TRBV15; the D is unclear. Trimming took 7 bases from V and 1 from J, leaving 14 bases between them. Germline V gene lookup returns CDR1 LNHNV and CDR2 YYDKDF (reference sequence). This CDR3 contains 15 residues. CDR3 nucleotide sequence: TGTGCCACCACCCCTGGATCTGGGAGCAATCAGCCCCAGCATTTT. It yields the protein CATTPGSGSNQPQHF.

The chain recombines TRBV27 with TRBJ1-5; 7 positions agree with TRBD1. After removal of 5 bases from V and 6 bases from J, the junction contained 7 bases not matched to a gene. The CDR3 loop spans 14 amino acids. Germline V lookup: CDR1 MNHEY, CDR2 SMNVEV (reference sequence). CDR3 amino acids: CASSPETGLQPQHF. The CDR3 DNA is TGTGCCAGCAGTCCCGAGACAGGGCTTCAGCCCCAGCATTTT.

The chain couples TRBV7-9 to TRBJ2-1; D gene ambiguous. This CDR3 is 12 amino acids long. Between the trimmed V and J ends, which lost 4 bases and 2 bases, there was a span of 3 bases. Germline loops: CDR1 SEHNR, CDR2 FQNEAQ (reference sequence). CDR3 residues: CASSSPYNEQFF. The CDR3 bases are TGTGCCAGCAGCTCGCCCTACAATGAGCAGTTCTTC.

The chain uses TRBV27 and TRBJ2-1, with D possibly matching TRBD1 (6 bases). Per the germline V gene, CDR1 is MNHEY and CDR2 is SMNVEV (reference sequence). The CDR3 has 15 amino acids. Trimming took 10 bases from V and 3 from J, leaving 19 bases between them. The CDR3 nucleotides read TGTGCCATACGCAGGGGTCCCGGAGACTACAATGAGCAGTTCTTC. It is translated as CAIRRGPGDYNEQFF.

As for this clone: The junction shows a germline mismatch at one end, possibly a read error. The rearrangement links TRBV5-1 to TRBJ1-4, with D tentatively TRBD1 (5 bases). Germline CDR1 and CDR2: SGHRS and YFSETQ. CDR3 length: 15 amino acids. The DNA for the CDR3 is TGTGCCAGCAGCTTGGGCGGGACCCTCGGTGAAAAACTGTTTTTT. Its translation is CASSLGGTLGEKLFF.

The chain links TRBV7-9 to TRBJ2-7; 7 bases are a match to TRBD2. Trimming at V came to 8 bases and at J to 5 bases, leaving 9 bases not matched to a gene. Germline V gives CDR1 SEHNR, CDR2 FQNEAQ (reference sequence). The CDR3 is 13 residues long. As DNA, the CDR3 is TGTGCCAGCGGGGGGGGACTTCGTAACGAGCAGTACTTC. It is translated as CASGGGLRNEQYF.

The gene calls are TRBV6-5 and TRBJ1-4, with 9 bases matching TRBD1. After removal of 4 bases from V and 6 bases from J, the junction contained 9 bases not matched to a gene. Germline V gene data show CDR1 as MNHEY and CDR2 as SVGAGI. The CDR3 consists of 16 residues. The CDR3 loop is CASSFNDRGVDEKLFF. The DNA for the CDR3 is TGTGCCAGCAGTTTCAACGACAGGGGGGTTGATGAAAAACTGTTTTTT.

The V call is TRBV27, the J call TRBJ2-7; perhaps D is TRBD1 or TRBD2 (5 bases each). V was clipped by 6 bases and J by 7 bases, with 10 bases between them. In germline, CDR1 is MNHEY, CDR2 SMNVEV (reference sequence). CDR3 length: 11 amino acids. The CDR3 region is CASSIGGEQYF. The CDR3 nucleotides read TGTGCCAGCAGCATTGGGGGTGAGCAGTACTTC.

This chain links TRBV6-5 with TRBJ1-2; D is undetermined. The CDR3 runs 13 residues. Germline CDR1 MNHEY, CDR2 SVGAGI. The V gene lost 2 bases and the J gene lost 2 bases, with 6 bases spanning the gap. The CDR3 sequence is CASSYGQNYGYTF. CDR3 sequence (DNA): TGTGCCAGCAGTTACGGTCAGAACTATGGCTACACCTTC.

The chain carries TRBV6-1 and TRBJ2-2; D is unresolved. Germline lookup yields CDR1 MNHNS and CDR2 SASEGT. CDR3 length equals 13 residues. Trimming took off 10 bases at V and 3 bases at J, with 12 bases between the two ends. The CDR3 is CATEFPYTGELFF. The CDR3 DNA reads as TGTGCCACCGAATTTCCATACACCGGGGAGCTGTTTTTT.

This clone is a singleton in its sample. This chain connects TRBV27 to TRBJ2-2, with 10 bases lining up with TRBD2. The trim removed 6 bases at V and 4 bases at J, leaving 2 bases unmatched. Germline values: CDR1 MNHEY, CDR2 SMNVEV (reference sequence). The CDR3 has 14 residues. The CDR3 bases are TGTGCCAGCAGCCTAGCGGGAGCCACCGGGGAGCTGTTTTTT. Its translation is CASSLAGATGELFF.

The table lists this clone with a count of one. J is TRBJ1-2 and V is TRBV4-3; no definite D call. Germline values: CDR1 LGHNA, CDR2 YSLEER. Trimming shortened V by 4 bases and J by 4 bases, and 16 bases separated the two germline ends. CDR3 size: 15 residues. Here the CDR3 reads CASSPDLRQTYGYTF. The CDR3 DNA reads TGCGCCAGCAGCCCGGACCTTCGGCAGACCTATGGCTACACCTTC.

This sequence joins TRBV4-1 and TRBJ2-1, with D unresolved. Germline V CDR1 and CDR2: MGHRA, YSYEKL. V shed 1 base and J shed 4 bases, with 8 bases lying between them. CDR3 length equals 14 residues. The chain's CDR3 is CASSQVSQYNEQFF. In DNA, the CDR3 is TGCGCCAGCAGCCAAGTTTCCCAGTACAATGAGCAGTTCTTC.

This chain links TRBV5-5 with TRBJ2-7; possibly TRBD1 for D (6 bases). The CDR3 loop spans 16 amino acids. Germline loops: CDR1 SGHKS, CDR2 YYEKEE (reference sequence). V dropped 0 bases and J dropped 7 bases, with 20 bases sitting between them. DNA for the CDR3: TGTGCCAGCAGCTTGGTTTGGCAGGGGTGGGGGATTGAGCAGTACTTC. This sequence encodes CASSLVWQGWGIEQYF. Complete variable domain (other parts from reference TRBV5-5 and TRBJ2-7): DAGVTQSPTHLIKTRGQQVTLRCSPISGHKSVSWYQQVLGQGPQFIFQYYEKEERGRGNFPDRFSARQFPNYSSELNVNALLLGDSALYLCASSLVWQGWGIEQYFGPGTRLTVT.

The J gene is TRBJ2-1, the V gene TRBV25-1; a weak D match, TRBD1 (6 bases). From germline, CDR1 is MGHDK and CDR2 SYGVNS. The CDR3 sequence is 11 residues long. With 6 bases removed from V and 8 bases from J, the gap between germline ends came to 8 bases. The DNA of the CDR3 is TGTGCCAGCAGGGGGGCGGATGAGCAGTTCTTC. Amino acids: CASRGADEQFF.

Here the CDR3 DNA reads TGTGCCATCAGTGAGTCAGGAGCGGGAGAGGTCACAGATACGCAGTATTTT. Translating gives CAISESGAGEVTDTQYF. The rearrangement uses TRBV10-3 and TRBJ2-3; the match to TRBD2 covers 8 bases. Germline CDR1 reads ENHRY; CDR2 reads SYGVKD. The CDR3 sequence is 17 residues long. V shed 0 bases and J 2 bases; nucleotides not matched to a gene: 7.

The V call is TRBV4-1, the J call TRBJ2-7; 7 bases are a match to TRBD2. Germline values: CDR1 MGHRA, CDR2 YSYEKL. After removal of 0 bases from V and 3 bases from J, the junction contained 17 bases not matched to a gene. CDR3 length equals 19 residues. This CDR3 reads CASSQDGGSIPLEGYEQYF. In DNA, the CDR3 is TGCGCCAGCAGCCAAGACGGGGGGAGTATACCCTTGGAGGGCTACGAGCAGTACTTC.